The source of this TCR beta chain is a study of shared clonotypes between healthy human individuals. Data came from immunoSEQ multiplex PCR; TCRdb stores just in-frame clones and leaves some out. The sample has approximately 110,000 clones, around 71% seen once. Looked up from germline, CDR1 is SGHTA and CDR2 is FQGNSA. Losses at the gene ends were 5 bases for V and 7 bases for J; bases not matched to a gene: 11. The CDR3 is 16 amino acids. This clone was picked up many times. Sequenced input: memory CD8+ T cells sorted from blood. Documented subset: CD45RO+ cells pooled with CCR7-negative TemRA cells. The TCR was taken from a woman aged 30 to 39 in good health. The genes are TRBV7-2 and TRBJ1-4; 9 bases agree with TRBD1. The DNA for the CDR3 is TGTGCCAGCAGCATAGGAGCCGGGACAGGGTCTGAAAAACTGTTTTTT. The encoded protein is CASSIGAGTGSEKLFF. Variable domain in full (rest from reference TRBV7-2 and TRBJ1-4): GAGVSQSPSNKVTEKGKDVELRCDPISGHTALYWYRQSLGQGLEFLIYFQGNSAPDKSGLPSDRFSAERTGGSVSTLTIQRTQQEDSAVYLCASSIGAGTGSEKLFFGSGTQLSVL.